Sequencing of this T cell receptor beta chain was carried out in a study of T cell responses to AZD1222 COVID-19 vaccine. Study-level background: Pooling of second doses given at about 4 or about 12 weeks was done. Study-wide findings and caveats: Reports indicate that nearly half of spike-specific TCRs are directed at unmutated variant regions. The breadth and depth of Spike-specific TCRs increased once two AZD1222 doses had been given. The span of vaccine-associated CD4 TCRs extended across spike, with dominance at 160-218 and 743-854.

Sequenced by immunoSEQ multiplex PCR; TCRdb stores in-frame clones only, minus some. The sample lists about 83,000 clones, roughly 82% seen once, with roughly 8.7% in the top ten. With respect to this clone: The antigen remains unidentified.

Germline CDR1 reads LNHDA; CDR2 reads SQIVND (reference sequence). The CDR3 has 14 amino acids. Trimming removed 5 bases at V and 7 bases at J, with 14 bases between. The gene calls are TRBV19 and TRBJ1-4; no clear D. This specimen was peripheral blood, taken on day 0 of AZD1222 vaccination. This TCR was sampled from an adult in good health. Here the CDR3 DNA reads TGTGCCAGTAGTCAGGCCGCCGGACGTGAAAAACTGTTTTTT. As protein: CASSQAAGREKLFF.